This T cell receptor (beta chain) was identified during a study of CD4 T cells in relation to SARS-CoV-2 and coronaviruses. V lost 6 bases, J lost 0 bases, and 17 bases lay in between. The CDR3 loop spans 16 amino acids. Germline V gene lookup returns CDR1 SNHLY and CDR2 FYNNEI. Before the COVID-19 pandemic, during about 2011-2019, CD4+ T cells were taken from unexposed donors. Isolation of CD4+ T cells took place after about 10 days in culture. Generated by immunoSEQ multiplex PCR, the TCRdb table keeps only in-frame clones and is missing some. The sample consists of tens of thousands of clones, approximately 82% of them appearing once. About this clone itself: Its antigen is not known.

What was sequenced was CD4+ T cells from PBMCs, cultured in vitro. This receptor was identified in a human donor in good health. The chain joins TRBV2 to TRBJ1-1; D unclear. The DNA of the CDR3 is TGTGCCAGCAGACTCGGTCGCTTGACCTTGAACACTGAAGCTTTCTTT. Encoded protein: CASRLGRLTLNTEAFF. Filled out from reference TRBV2 and TRBJ1-1, the complete variable domain reads EPEVTQTPSHQVTQMGQEVILRCVPISNHLYFYWYRQILGQKVEFLVSFYNNEISEKSEIFDDQFSVERPDGSNFTLKIRSTKLEDSAMYFCASRLGRLTLNTEAFFGQGTRLTVV.